This TCR beta chain was sequenced during a study of human T cells and chemical hapten exposure. Study information: Across samples, TCR yields varied, mostly owing to small differences in pooled library volumes.

Time point described: pre-sensitization, week 0. The treatment denotes: therapeutic diphenylcyclopropenone sensitization with weekly scalp DPC. There are 17 residues in the CDR3. V shed 0 bases and J 8 bases; nucleotides not matched to a gene: 12. Germline assignment: CDR1 DFQATT and CDR2 SNEGSKA (reference sequence). Separate cDNA molecules received unique molecular identifiers, which the library attached to them. Original processing notes: TCRs per sample had a median of roughly 96,000 and ranged from roughly 20,000 to 700,000. A single record per CDR3 protein comes from TCRdb applying MiXCR to the RACE reads. The V and J calls were not made by the authors but by TCRdb's processing. This repertoire shows some 110,000 distinct CDR3 sequences, about 12% found once; its top ten account for 1.5% to 2%.

This chain links TRBV20-1 with TRBJ2-3; 12 bases are shared with TRBD1. The sequenced sample was whole blood, obtained in connection with sensitization to the hapten diphenylcyclopropenone (DPC). This receptor was identified in a woman aged 50 to 65 with alopecia areata. Some clones in this sample may be carry-over from other donors' samples. As DNA, the CDR3 is TGCAGTGCTAGAGACCTCCCCCGGGACAGGGGGCGAGGTACGCAGTATTTT. Its protein is CSARDLPRDRGRGTQYF.